The 5 T cell receptor beta chains below come from one sample, sequenced in a study of glioma-infiltrating T cells after dendritic cell vaccination. Using immunoSEQ multiplex PCR, the repertoire was profiled, and TCRdb retains in-frame clones only, with some absent. The table has just over 95,000 clones, 79% seen once. The source material was blood, sampled before dendritic cell vaccination. The source of these receptors is a human donor with glioblastoma.

The CDR3 bases are TGTGCCAGTAGTATAAGCACTGTCACTGAAGCTTTCTTT. It translates to CASSISTVTEAFF. V gene TRBV19 combines with J gene TRBJ1-1; D is ambiguous. The germline gives CDR1 LNHDA, CDR2 SQIVND (reference sequence). The CDR3 runs 13 residues. Trimming cost V 2 bases and J 4 bases, with 8 bases left between them.

J is TRBJ1-3 and V is TRBV6-5; 7 bases are a match to TRBD1. Germline CDR1 is MNHEY and CDR2 is SVGAGI. The J segment lost 0 bases and the V segment lost 8 bases, leaving 4 bases of the junction unmatched. The CDR3 length is 14 residues. The CDR3 coding sequence is TGTGCCAGCCAGGGGGATAGCTCTGGAAACACCATATATTTT. It yields the protein CASQGDSSGNTIYF.

The rearrangement links TRBV6-6 to TRBJ2-7; the match to TRBD2 covers 8 bases. CDR3 size: 15 residues. The V segment lost 5 bases and the J segment 3 bases; nucleotides outside the gene matches: 9. Per the germline V gene, CDR1 is MNHNY and CDR2 is SVGAGI (reference sequence). The CDR3 reads CASSAPSGLSYEQYF. The CDR3 nucleotides read TGTGCCAGCAGTGCCCCTAGCGGGTTAAGCTACGAGCAGTACTTC.

J is TRBJ1-3 and V is TRBV30; D gene ambiguous. Germline CDR1 is GTSNPN and CDR2 is SVGIG (reference sequence). The V end was cut by 0 bases, the J end by 0 bases, with 6 bases between. The CDR3 spans 14 residues. The DNA for the CDR3 is TGTGCCTGGAGTGTTTCCCTCTCTGGAAACACCATATATTTT. Protein sequence: CAWSVSLSGNTIYF.

V and J are TRBV5-1 and TRBJ2-7; 8 positions match TRBD1. Germline CDR1 reads SGHRS; CDR2 reads YFSETQ. The CDR3 consists of 15 residues. The ends lost 0 bases at V and 4 bases at J; junction bases unmatched: 6. This chain's CDR3 is CASSLAGTGVYEQYF. CDR3 sequence (DNA): TGCGCCAGCAGCTTGGCCGGGACAGGAGTTTACGAGCAGTACTTC. Combining the CDR3 with reference TRBV5-1 and TRBJ2-7 gives the whole variable domain KAGVTQTPRYLIKTRGQQVTLSCSPISGHRSVSWYQQTPGQGLQFLFEYFSETQRNKGNFPGRFSGRQFSNSRSEMNVSTLELGDSALYLCASSLAGTGVYEQYFGPGTRLTVT.